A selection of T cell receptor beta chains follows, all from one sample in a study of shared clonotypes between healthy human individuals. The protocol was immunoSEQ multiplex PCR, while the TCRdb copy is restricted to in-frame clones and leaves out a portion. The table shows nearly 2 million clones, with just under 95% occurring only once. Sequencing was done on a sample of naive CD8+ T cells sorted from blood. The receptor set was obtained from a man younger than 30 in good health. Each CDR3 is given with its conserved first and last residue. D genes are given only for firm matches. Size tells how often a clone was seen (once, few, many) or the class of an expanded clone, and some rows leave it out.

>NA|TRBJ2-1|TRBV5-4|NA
TGTGCCAGCAGCTTAGGCGGGAATGAGCAGTTCTTC
CASSLGGNEQFF
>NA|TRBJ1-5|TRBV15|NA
TGTGCCACCAGCAGATACCTTGACAGCAATCAGCCCCAGCATTTT
CATSRYLDSNQPQHF
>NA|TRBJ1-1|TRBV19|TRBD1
TGTGCCAGCAAGTACGGGACAGTGAACACTGAAGCTTTCTTT
CASKYGTVNTEAFF
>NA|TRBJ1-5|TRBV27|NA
TGTGCCAGCCCCGTTCGCATGCGTAGCAATCAGCCCCAGCATTTT
CASPVRMRSNQPQHF
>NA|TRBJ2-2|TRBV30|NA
TGTGCCTGGGGGACCACGAACACCGGGGAGCTGTTTTTT
CAWGTTNTGELFF
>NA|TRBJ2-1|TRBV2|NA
TGTGCCAGCAGTGGGGACAACTACAATGAGCAGTTCTTC
CASSGDNYNEQFF
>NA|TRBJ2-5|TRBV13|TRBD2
TGTGCCAGCAGTTTGACTAGCGGGGGTCAGGAGACCCAGTACTTC
CASSLTSGGQETQYF
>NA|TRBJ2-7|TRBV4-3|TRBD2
TGCGCCAGCAGCCCCTCACTAGCGGGAGGGCCCTACGAGCAGTACTTC
CASSPSLAGGPYEQYF
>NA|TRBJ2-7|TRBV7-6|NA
TGTGCCAGCAGCTTGGAGTGGAACTCCTACGAGCAGTACTTC
CASSLEWNSYEQYF
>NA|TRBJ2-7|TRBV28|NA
TGTGCCAGCAGTCTGGGGACCTACGAGCAGTACTTC
CASSLGTYEQYF
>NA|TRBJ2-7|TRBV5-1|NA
TGCGCCAGCAGCTTATTTTCGTGGGACGTCGGGGGATTCTACGAGCAGTACTTC
CASSLFSWDVGGFYEQYF
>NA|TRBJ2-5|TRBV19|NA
TGTGCCAGTAGTAGCCCAGAGACCCAGTACTTC
CASSSPETQYF
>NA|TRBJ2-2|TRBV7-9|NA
TGTGCCAGCAGCTCCCTGGGATCAGGGACCTTTGCCGGGGAGCTGTTTTTT
CASSSLGSGTFAGELFF
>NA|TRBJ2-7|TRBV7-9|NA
TGTGCCAGCAGCTTAGATGGGGGCTCGCTCGAGCAGTACTTC
CASSLDGGSLEQYF
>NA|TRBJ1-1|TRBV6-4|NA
TGTGCCAGCAGCTCCCCGGCGGCTTTCTTT
CASSSPAAFF
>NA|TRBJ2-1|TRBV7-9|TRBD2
TGTGCCAGCAGCTTGGGAGCGGGAGGGCTGAATGAGCAGTTCTTC
CASSLGAGGLNEQFF
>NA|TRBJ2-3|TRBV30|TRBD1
TGTGCCTGGAGTCCCGGGACAGGCACAGATACGCAGTATTTT
CAWSPGTGTDTQYF
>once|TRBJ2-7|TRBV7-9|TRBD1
TGTGCCAGCAGCCAATTACACGGGACAGGCCGCGAGCAGTACTTC
CASSQLHGTGREQYF
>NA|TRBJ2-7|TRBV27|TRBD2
TGTGCCAGCAGTTTAGCCCCCGGTTGGGGGGGCTCCTACGAGCAGTACTTC
CASSLAPGWGGSYEQYF
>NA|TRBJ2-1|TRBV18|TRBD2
TGTGCCAGCTCTCAAGGGCCCTGGCGGGAGGATAACAATGAGCAGTTCTTC
CASSQGPWREDNNEQFF
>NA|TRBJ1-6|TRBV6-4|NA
TGTGCCAGCAGTGCCCAGGCGAGCTCCTATAATTCACCCCTCCACTTT
CASSAQASSYNSPLHF
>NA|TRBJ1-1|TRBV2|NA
TGTGCCAGTATTCCGGGAGAGAACACTGAAGCTTTCTTT
CASIPGENTEAFF
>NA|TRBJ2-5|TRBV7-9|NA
TGTGCCAGCAGCTTAGCGGACAAGCGAACCCAGTACTTC
CASSLADKRTQYF
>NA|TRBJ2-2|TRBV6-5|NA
TGTGCCAGCAGTTACTCCGGGGGACAGAAGACCGGGGAGCTGTTTTTT
CASSYSGGQKTGELFF
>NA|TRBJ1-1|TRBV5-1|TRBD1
TGCGCCAGCAGCAACCAGACAGGGACCACTGAAGCTTTCTTT
CASSNQTGTTEAFF
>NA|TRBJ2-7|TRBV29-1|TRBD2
TGCAGCGTCGGCGGGACGGGGGGCTACGAGCAGTACTTC
CSVGGTGGYEQYF
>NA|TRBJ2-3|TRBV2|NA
TGTGCCAGCAGTGAAGTCACAGATACGCAGTATTTT
CASSEVTDTQYF
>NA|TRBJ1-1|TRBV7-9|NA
TGTGCCAGCAGCTTAGCGGGACTTATGAACACTGAAGCTTTCTTT
CASSLAGLMNTEAFF
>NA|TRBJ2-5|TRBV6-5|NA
TGTGCCAGCCGCCCTTTAGGGGGGGAGACCCAGTACTTC
CASRPLGGETQYF
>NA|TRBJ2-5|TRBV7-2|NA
TGTGCCAGCAGCCTGGAGCGTCAGACCCAGTACTTC
CASSLERQTQYF
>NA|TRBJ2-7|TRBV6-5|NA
TGTGCCAGCAGTTACGAGTGGGGCACCGAGCAGTACTTC
CASSYEWGTEQYF
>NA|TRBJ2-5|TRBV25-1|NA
TGTGCCAGCGCACAAGAGACCCAGTACTTC
CASAQETQYF
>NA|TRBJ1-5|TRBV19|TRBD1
TGTGCCGGAGGGCGAGGGGGCTGGAGCAATCAGCCCCAGCATTTT
CAGGRGGWSNQPQHF
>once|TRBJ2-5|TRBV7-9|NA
TGTGCCAGCAGCTTAGAAAGGACGGGGTGGGAGACCCAGTACTTC
CASSLERTGWETQYF
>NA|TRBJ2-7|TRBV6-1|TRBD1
TGTGCCAGCAGTGATGCGACTGGGGGACAGCTCTACGAGCAGTACTTC
CASSDATGGQLYEQYF
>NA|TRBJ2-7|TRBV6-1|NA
TGTGCCAGCAGTGACATCGGGGACTCTTACGAGCAGTACTTC
CASSDIGDSYEQYF
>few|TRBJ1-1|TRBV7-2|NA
TGTGCCAGCAGCTTAGTAGGAGGGCCTGAAGCTTTCTTT
CASSLVGGPEAFF
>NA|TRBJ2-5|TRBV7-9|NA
TGTGCCAGCAGCTTAGAGGCAGCTCAAGAGACCCAGTACTTC
CASSLEAAQETQYF
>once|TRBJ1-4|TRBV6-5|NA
TGTGCCAGCAGTTTAAGTCGGGAGTCAGAAAAACTGTTTTTT
CASSLSRESEKLFF
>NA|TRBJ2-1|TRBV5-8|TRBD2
TGTGCCAGCAGCTGGGCTAGCGGGGGCTATGAGCAGTTCTTC
CASSWASGGYEQFF
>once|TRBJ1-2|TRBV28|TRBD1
TGTGCCAGCAGCGATACAGGGGACAATGGCTACACCTTC
CASSDTGDNGYTF
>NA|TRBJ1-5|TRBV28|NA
TGTGCCAGCAGTTTAGAAGGGGTGATAAGGGGGTGGCAGCCCCAGCATTTT
CASSLEGVIRGWQPQHF
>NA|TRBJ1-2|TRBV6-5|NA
TGTGCCAGCAGTCACCGGGAGGGGCGGGGTGGCTACACCTTC
CASSHREGRGGYTF
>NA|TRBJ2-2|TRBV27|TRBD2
TGTGCCAGCAGTTTATCGCAATACCGGGGGGTAACGAACACCGGGGAGCTGTTTTTT
CASSLSQYRGVTNTGELFF
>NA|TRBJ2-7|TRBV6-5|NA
TGTGCCAGCAGCCTTGGGGACGAGCAGTACTTC
CASSLGDEQYF
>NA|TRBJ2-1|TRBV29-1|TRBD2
TGCAGCGTTGAAGGTTTAGGGACTAGCATCAATGAGCAGTTCTTC
CSVEGLGTSINEQFF